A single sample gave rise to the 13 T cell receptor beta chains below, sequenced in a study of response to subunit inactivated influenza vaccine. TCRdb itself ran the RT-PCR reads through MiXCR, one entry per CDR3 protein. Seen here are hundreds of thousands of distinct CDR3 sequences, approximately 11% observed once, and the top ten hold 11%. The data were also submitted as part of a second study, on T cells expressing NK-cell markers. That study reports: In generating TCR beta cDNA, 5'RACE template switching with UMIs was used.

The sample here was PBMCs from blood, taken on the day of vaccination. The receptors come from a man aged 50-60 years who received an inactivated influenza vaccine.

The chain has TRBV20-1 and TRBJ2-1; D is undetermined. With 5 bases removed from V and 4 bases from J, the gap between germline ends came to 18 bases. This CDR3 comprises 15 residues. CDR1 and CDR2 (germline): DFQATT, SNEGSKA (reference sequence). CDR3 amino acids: CSAYHGELMYNEQFF. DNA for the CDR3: TGCAGTGCTTACCATGGGGAATTGATGTACAATGAGCAGTTCTTC.

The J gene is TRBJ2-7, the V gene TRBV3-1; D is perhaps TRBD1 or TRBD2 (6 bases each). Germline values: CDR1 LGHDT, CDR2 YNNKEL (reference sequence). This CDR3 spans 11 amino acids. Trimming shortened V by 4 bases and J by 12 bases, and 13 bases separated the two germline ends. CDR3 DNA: TGTGCCAGCAGCCCGCAGGGGACTCGGTACTTC. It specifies CASSPQGTRYF.

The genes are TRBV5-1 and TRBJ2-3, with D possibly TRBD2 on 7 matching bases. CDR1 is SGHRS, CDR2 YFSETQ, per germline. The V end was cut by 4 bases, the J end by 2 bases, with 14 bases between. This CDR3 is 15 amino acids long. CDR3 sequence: CASSTGGRTTDTQYF. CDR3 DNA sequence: TGCGCCAGCAGCACCGGGGGGCGCACCACAGATACGCAGTATTTT. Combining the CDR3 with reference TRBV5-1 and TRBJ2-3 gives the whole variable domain KAGVTQTPRYLIKTRGQQVTLSCSPISGHRSVSWYQQTPGQGLQFLFEYFSETQRNKGNFPGRFSGRQFSNSRSEMNVSTLELGDSALYLCASSTGGRTTDTQYFGPGTRLTVL.

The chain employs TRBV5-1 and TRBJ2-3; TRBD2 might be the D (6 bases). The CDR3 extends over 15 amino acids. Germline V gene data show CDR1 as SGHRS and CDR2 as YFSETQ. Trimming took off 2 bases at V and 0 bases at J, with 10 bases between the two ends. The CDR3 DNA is TGCGCCAGCAGCTTTGCGGGGATAAGCACAGATACGCAGTATTTT. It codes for CASSFAGISTDTQYF. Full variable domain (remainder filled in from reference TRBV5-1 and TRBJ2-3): KAGVTQTPRYLIKTRGQQVTLSCSPISGHRSVSWYQQTPGQGLQFLFEYFSETQRNKGNFPGRFSGRQFSNSRSEMNVSTLELGDSALYLCASSFAGISTDTQYFGPGTRLTVL.

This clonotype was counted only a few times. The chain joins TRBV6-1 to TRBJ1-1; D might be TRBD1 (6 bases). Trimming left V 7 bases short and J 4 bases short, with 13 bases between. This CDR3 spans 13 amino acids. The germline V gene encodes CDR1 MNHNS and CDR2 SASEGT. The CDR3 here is CASTRGQGTEAFF. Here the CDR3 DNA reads TGTGCCAGCACTCGGGGGCAGGGCACTGAAGCTTTCTTT.

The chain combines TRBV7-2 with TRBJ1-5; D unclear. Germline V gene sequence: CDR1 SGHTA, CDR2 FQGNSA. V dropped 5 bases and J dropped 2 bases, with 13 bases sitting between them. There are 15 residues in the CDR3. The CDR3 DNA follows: TGTGCCAGCAGCCCCGTTCTGGGTGGCAATCAGCCCCAGCATTTT. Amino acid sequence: CASSPVLGGNQPQHF.

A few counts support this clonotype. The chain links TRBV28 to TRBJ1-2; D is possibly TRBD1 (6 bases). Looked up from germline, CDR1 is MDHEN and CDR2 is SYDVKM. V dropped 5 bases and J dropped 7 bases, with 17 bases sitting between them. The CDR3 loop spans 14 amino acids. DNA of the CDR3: TGTGCCAGCAGTCTACTCTCCGGGGGCTTTGGCTACACCTTC. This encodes CASSLLSGGFGYTF.

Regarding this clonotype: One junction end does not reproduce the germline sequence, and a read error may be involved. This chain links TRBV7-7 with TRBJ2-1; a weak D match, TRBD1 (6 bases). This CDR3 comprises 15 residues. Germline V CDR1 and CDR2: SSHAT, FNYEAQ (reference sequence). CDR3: CASSLASGQGNEQFF. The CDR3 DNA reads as TGTGCTAGCAGCTTAGCATCCGGGCAGGGGAATGAGCAGTTCTTC.

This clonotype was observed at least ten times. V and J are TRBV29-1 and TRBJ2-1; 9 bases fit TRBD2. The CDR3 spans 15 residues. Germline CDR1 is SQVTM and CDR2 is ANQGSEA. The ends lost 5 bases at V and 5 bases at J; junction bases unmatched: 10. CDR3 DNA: TGCAGCGTTCGTCCATGGGCGGGGGGGGACAATGAGCAGTTCTTC. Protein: CSVRPWAGGDNEQFF.

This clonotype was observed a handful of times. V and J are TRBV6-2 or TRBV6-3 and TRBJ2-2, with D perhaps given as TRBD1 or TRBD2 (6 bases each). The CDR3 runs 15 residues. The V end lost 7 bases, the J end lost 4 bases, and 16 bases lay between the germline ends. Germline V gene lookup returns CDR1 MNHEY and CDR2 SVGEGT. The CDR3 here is CASTPLGGGTGELFF. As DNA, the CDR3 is TGTGCCAGCACCCCCCTGGGGGGCGGCACCGGGGAGCTGTTTTTT.

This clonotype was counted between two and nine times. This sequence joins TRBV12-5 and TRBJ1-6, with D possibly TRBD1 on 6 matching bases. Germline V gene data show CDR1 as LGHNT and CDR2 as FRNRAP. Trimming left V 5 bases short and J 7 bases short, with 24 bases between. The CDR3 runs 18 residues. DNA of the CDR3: TGTGCTAGTGGTCTAAGAGCTGGGACAACGGAGGGGAATTCACCCCTCCACTTT. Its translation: CASGLRAGTTEGNSPLHF.

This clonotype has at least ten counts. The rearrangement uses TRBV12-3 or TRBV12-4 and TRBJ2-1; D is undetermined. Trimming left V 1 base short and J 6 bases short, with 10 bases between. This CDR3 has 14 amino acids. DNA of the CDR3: TGTGCCAGCAGTTTAGGTATCACAGTCAATGAGCAGTTCTTC. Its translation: CASSLGITVNEQFF.

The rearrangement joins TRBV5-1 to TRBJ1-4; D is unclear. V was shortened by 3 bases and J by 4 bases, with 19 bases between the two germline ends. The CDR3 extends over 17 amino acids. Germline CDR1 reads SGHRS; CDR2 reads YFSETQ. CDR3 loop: CASSYSGEPDVNEKLFF. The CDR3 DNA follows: TGCGCCAGCAGCTATAGCGGGGAACCGGACGTTAATGAAAAACTGTTTTTT. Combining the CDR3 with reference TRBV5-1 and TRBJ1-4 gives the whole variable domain KAGVTQTPRYLIKTRGQQVTLSCSPISGHRSVSWYQQTPGQGLQFLFEYFSETQRNKGNFPGRFSGRQFSNSRSEMNVSTLELGDSALYLCASSYSGEPDVNEKLFFGSGTQLSVL.